The rows below give T cell receptor beta chains drawn from one sample of a study of beta chain features in type 1 diabetes. The table came from immunoSEQ multiplex PCR; TCRdb's copy has only in-frame clones and leaves some out. The table has fewer than 900,000 clones, about a sixth seen once. Sequencing was done on a sample of naive CD4+ T cells from blood. The receptor source for this set is a young woman in good health. The conserved cysteine and the conserved F or W are not part of the CDR3 here. D genes are given only for firm matches. Not every row has a clone size; where given, it reads once, few, many or a size class.

clone size: -; V gene: TRBV19; D gene: -; J gene: TRBJ2-7; CDR3 protein: ASRWASVSSYEQY
clone size: few; V gene: TRBV29-1; D gene: -; J gene: TRBJ2-1; CDR3 protein: SVGSAGAYNEQF
clone size: few; V gene: TRBV11-2; D gene: TRBD2; J gene: TRBJ2-3; CDR3 protein: ASSKRTSATDTQY
clone size: -; V gene: TRBV28; D gene: TRBD2; J gene: TRBJ2-1; CDR3 protein: ASSLDYSGSKNEQF
clone size: -; V gene: TRBV28; D gene: -; J gene: TRBJ1-5; CDR3 protein: ASSVRGQPQH
clone size: few; V gene: TRBV9; D gene: -; J gene: TRBJ1-2; CDR3 protein: ASSRASIANYGYT
clone size: few; V gene: TRBV7-2; D gene: TRBD1; J gene: TRBJ2-7; CDR3 protein: ASSPGQGNLGYEQY
clone size: few; V gene: TRBV28; D gene: -; J gene: TRBJ2-7; CDR3 protein: ASSPPPVYEQY
clone size: -; V gene: TRBV14; D gene: -; J gene: TRBJ2-6; CDR3 protein: ASSQDTHRVTSGANVLT
clone size: few; V gene: TRBV28; D gene: TRBD1; J gene: TRBJ1-1; CDR3 protein: ASSSGSGGGTEAF
clone size: -; V gene: TRBV28; D gene: TRBD2; J gene: TRBJ2-7; CDR3 protein: ASSLLGTSGSYEQY
clone size: -; V gene: TRBV9; D gene: -; J gene: TRBJ2-1; CDR3 protein: ASSVEWDSYNEQF
clone size: -; V gene: TRBV4-2; D gene: -; J gene: TRBJ1-2; CDR3 protein: ASSQTLSPATEGYT
clone size: -; V gene: TRBV7-3; D gene: -; J gene: TRBJ1-1; CDR3 protein: ASSLGFPGEAF
clone size: few; V gene: TRBV28; D gene: TRBD1; J gene: TRBJ2-7; CDR3 protein: ASRTPGTGTYEQY
clone size: -; V gene: TRBV28; D gene: -; J gene: TRBJ1-5; CDR3 protein: ASSFILRGHQPQH
clone size: -; V gene: TRBV7-9; D gene: -; J gene: TRBJ2-1; CDR3 protein: ASSSKDEQF
clone size: -; V gene: TRBV28; D gene: TRBD1; J gene: TRBJ2-3; CDR3 protein: ASETGTGNTDTQY
clone size: few; V gene: TRBV6-1; D gene: TRBD2; J gene: TRBJ2-1; CDR3 protein: ASSETASGRVHEQF
clone size: few; V gene: TRBV7-2; D gene: TRBD2; J gene: TRBJ2-7; CDR3 protein: ASSSGATYEQY
clone size: few; V gene: TRBV28; D gene: -; J gene: TRBJ2-5; CDR3 protein: ASSLGGAKMGETQY
clone size: -; V gene: TRBV29-1; D gene: TRBD2; J gene: TRBJ2-1; CDR3 protein: SVEDRSGRATGDEQF
clone size: -; V gene: TRBV29-1; D gene: TRBD2; J gene: TRBJ2-2; CDR3 protein: SVPGLGGELF
clone size: -; V gene: TRBV10-3; D gene: TRBD1; J gene: TRBJ2-2; CDR3 protein: AISGTGETGELF
clone size: -; V gene: TRBV2; D gene: -; J gene: TRBJ2-1; CDR3 protein: ASSVKRLSYNEQF
clone size: few; V gene: TRBV5-6; D gene: TRBD2; J gene: TRBJ2-3; CDR3 protein: ASSHRTSGRTDTQY
clone size: few; V gene: TRBV6-1; D gene: TRBD1; J gene: TRBJ2-1; CDR3 protein: ASHRGRNEQF
clone size: -; V gene: TRBV27; D gene: TRBD1; J gene: TRBJ2-1; CDR3 protein: ASSFRGQAHDRSSYNEQF
clone size: -; V gene: TRBV4-3; D gene: -; J gene: TRBJ2-2; CDR3 protein: ASSQDFGGASANTGELF
clone size: -; V gene: TRBV5-6; D gene: -; J gene: TRBJ2-3; CDR3 protein: ASSPRTNTDTQY
clone size: -; V gene: TRBV9; D gene: -; J gene: TRBJ2-3; CDR3 protein: ASSVLAGTTDTQY
clone size: few; V gene: TRBV28; D gene: -; J gene: TRBJ2-7; CDR3 protein: ASSLTTVSYEQY
clone size: few; V gene: TRBV7-9; D gene: -; J gene: TRBJ1-1; CDR3 protein: ASSEWAARTGAEAF
clone size: -; V gene: TRBV5-6; D gene: -; J gene: TRBJ2-7; CDR3 protein: ASSSPGEQY
clone size: -; V gene: TRBV14; D gene: -; J gene: TRBJ1-3; CDR3 protein: ASRRETGNTIY
clone size: -; V gene: TRBV27; D gene: TRBD1; J gene: TRBJ1-3; CDR3 protein: ASSLSLPGQSSGNTIY
clone size: -; V gene: TRBV19; D gene: -; J gene: TRBJ1-2; CDR3 protein: ASNPRVGVRYGYT
clone size: -; V gene: TRBV28; D gene: -; J gene: TRBJ1-5; CDR3 protein: ASSRIRRYQPQH
clone size: -; V gene: TRBV6-5; D gene: -; J gene: TRBJ2-1; CDR3 protein: ASSYTGTEQF
clone size: -; V gene: TRBV2; D gene: -; J gene: TRBJ2-5; CDR3 protein: ASRAGLTETQY
clone size: -; V gene: TRBV6-1; D gene: TRBD1; J gene: TRBJ1-1; CDR3 protein: ASSEIGTAYLRGHTEAF
clone size: -; V gene: TRBV7-8; D gene: -; J gene: TRBJ2-5; CDR3 protein: ASSLQRDGRGPKTQY
clone size: -; V gene: TRBV10-3; D gene: -; J gene: TRBJ2-7; CDR3 protein: AISDKYEQY
clone size: few; V gene: TRBV11-2; D gene: -; J gene: TRBJ2-3; CDR3 protein: ASSFSLVHTDTQY
clone size: few; V gene: TRBV18; D gene: TRBD2; J gene: TRBJ2-5; CDR3 protein: ASSPGRGLARETQY
clone size: -; V gene: TRBV19; D gene: TRBD1; J gene: TRBJ2-7; CDR3 protein: ASSRDSLYEQY
clone size: -; V gene: TRBV28; D gene: -; J gene: TRBJ2-3; CDR3 protein: ASTTYSDSVRSSQY
clone size: few; V gene: TRBV7-9; D gene: -; J gene: TRBJ2-7; CDR3 protein: ASSLRSRGEQY
clone size: few; V gene: TRBV7-9; D gene: -; J gene: TRBJ2-3; CDR3 protein: ASSLGRTTTDTQY
clone size: few; V gene: TRBV7-6; D gene: TRBD2; J gene: TRBJ2-1; CDR3 protein: ASSETSGTAYNEQF
clone size: once; V gene: TRBV18; D gene: TRBD1; J gene: TRBJ1-2; CDR3 protein: ASSSQGGDGYT
clone size: -; V gene: TRBV28; D gene: -; J gene: TRBJ1-1; CDR3 protein: ASSFPSTGLNTEAF